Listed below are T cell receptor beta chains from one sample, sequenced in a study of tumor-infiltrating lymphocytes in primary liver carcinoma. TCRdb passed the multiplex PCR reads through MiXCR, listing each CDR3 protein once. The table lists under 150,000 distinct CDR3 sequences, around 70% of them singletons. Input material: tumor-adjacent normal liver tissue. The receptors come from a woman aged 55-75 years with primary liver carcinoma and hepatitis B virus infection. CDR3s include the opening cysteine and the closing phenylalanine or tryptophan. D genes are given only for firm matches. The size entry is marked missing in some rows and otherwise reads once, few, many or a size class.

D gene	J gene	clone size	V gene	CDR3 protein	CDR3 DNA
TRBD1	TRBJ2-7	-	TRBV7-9	CTSSLSRDRDEQYF	TGTACCAGCAGCTTATCGCGGGACAGGGACGAGCAGTACTTC
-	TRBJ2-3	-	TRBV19	CASSMSGVADTQYF	TGTGCCAGTAGTATGTCAGGGGTCGCCGATACGCAGTATTTT
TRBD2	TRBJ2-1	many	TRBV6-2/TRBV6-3	CASQRTSGRNEQFF	TGTGCCAGCCAGAGGACTAGCGGGAGAAATGAGCAGTTCTTC
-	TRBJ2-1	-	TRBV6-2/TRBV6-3	CASSYSMSIGGDEQFF	TGTGCCAGCAGTTACTCGATGTCGATAGGGGGTGATGAGCAGTTCTTC
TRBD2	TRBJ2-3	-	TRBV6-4	CASSGVAGRSTDTQYF	TGTGCCAGCAGTGGCGTAGCGGGTCGGTCCACAGATACGCAGTATTTT
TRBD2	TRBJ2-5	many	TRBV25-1	CASGSGRETQYF	TGTGCCAGCGGTAGCGGGAGGGAGACCCAGTACTTC
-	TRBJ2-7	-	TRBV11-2	CASSTYYKQYF	TGCGCCAGCAGCACTTACTACAAGCAGTACTTC
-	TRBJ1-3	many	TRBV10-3	CAIRDTGSGNTIYF	TGTGCCATCAGGGACACAGGATCTGGAAACACCATATATTTT
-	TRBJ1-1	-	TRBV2	CASTVEPGVNTEAFF	TGTGCCAGCACCGTAGAGCCAGGGGTGAACACTGAAGCTTTCTTT
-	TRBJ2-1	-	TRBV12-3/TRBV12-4	CASSLYENEQSF	TGTGCCAGCAGTTTATACGAGAATGAGCAGTCCTTC
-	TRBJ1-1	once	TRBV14	CASRGWAGDTGAFF	TGTGCCAGCAGAGGCTGGGCAGGGGACACTGGAGCTTTCTTT
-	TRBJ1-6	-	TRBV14	CASSLSRSYKSPLHF	TGTGCCAGCAGCTTGAGTCGCTCCTATAAATCACCCCTCCACTTT
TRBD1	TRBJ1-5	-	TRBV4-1	CASSQGIAQGVWQPQHF	TGCGCCAGCAGCCAAGGTATTGCACAGGGGGTGTGGCAGCCCCAGCATTTT
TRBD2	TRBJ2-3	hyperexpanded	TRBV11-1	CASSLRQRAGESHF	TGTGCCAGCAGCTTAAGGCAACGTGCGGGAGAGTCTCACTTT
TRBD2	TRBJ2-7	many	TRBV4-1	CASSRNLAGGVSSEQYF	TGCGCCAGCAGCCGGAACCTAGCGGGAGGAGTTTCGAGCGAGCAGTACTTC
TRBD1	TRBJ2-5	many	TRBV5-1	CASRPGTGKETQYF	TGCGCCAGCAGACCCGGGACAGGGAAAGAGACCCAGTACTTC
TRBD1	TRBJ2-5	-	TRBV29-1	CSVAEGQGGETQYF	TGCAGCGTCGCTGAGGGACAGGGAGGGGAGACCCAGTACTTC
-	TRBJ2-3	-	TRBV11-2	CASGLGIRWEDTDTQYF	TGTGCCAGCGGCTTAGGGATTCGATGGGAAGACACAGATACGCAGTATTTT
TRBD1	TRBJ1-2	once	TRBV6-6	CANMPVTGNGYTF	TGTGCCAACATGCCCGTGACAGGGAATGGCTACACTTTC
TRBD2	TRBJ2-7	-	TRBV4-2	CASSHSGRSYDQYF	TGTGCCAGCAGCCATAGCGGGAGGTCCTACGATCAGTACTTC
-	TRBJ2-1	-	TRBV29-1	CDVDRPNNEQFF	TGCGACGTTGACAGGCCGAACAATGAGCAGTTCTTC
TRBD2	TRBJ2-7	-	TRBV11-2	CASGGSSYEHYF	TGTGCTAGCGGGGGTAGCTCCTACGAGCACTACTTC
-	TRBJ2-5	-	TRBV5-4	CASSLARSDYQETQHF	TGTGCCAGCAGCTTGGCCCGGTCGGACTACCAAGAGACCCAGCACTTC
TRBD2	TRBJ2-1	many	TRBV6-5	CASSPLLAGGRNEQFF	TGTGCCAGCAGTCCACTGTTAGCGGGAGGTAGGAATGAGCAGTTCTTC
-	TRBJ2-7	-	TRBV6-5	CASSDGGQHYEQYF	TGTGCCAGCAGTGACGGGGGACAGCACTATGAGCAGTACTTC
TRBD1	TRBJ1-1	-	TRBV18	CASSGDSSSTEAFF	TGTGCCAGCTCAGGGGACAGTTCTTCCACTGAAGCTTTCTTT
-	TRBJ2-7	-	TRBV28	CARKRGSLYEQYF	TGTGCTCGCAAAAGGGGCTCCCTCTACGAGCAGTACTTC
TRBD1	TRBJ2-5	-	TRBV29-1	CSVEGPTGDHETQYF	TGCAGCGTTGAAGGCCCTACAGGGGACCATGAGACCCAGTACTTC
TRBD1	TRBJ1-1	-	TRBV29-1	CIVEDRGRTFF	TGCATCGTCGAGGACAGGGGTCGAACTTTCTTT
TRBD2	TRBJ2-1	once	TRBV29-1	CSAGAGGSVF	TGCAGCGCTGGAGCGGGAGGTTCCGTCTTC
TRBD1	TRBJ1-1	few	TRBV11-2	CASSLEAGGEVFF	TGTGCCAGCAGCTTAGAGGCAGGGGGTGAAGTTTTCTTT
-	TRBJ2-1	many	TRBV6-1	CASRGASRLQYEQFF	TGTGCCAGCAGGGGGGCTAGCCGGCTACAATATGAGCAGTTCTTC
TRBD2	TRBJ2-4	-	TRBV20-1	CSASIAGGFLPKNIQYF	TGCAGTGCTAGTATCGCGGGAGGGTTTCTACCCAAAAACATTCAGTACTTC
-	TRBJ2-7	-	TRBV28	CASSSIRVKIIYEQYF	TGTGCCAGCAGTTCAATCAGGGTAAAAATTATCTACGAGCAGTACTTC
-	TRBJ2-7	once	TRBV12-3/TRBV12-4	CASSLTSGTRMYF	TGTGCCAGCAGTTTAACTTCGGGGACCCGGATGTACTTC
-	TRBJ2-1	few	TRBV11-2	CTSSLEGGSIGEQFF	TGTACCAGTAGCTTGGAGGGAGGAAGTATCGGTGAGCAGTTCTTC
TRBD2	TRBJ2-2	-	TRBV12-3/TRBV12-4	CVSTRLAETGELFF	TGTGTCAGCACGCGGCTAGCGGAGACAGGGGAGCTGTTTTTT
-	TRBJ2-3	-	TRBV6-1	CASSEWGIDTQYF	TGTGCCAGCAGTGAATGGGGCATAGATACGCAGTATTTT
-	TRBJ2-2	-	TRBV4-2	CANSQDSQYIGELFF	TGTGCCAACAGCCAAGATTCCCAATACATCGGGGAGCTGTTTTTT
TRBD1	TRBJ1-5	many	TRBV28	CASSSPTGLVRQPQHF	TGTGCCAGCAGTTCCCCGACAGGGTTGGTGCGTCAGCCCCAGCATTTT
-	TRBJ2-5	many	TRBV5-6	CASSLATGLETQYF	TGTGCCAGCAGCTTGGCTACAGGGTTAGAGACCCAGTACTTC
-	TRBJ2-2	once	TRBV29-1	CSIEGRVGENTRELFF	TGCAGCATTGAGGGCAGGGTAGGGGAGAACACCAGGGAGCTGTTTTTT
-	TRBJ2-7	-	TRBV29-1	CRIIAGGGSEQYF	TGCAGAATTATCGCCGGGGGTGGTTCCGAGCAGTACTTC
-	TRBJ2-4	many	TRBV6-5	CASSKQGSDKNIQYF	TGTGCCAGCAGTAAGCAGGGTTCAGACAAAAACATTCAGTACTTC
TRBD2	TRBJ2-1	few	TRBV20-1	CSARTSGTYYNEQFF	TGCAGTGCAAGGACTAGCGGGACCTACTACAATGAGCAGTTCTTC
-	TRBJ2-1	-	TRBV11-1	CASSRTGTPYNEEFF	TGTGCAAGCAGCAGAACAGGGACACCTTACAATGAGGAGTTCTTC
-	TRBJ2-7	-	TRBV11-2	CTSSLTSRSEQYF	TGTACAAGCAGCTTAACTAGCAGGAGCGAGCAGTACTTC
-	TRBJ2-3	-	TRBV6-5	CAGRYLRYSHTDTQYF	TGTGCCGGCAGGTACCTCCGGTACTCCCACACAGATACGCAGTATTTT
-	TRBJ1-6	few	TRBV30	CAWSGGHNSPFHF	TGTGCCTGGAGTGGGGGCCATAATTCACCCTTCCACTTT
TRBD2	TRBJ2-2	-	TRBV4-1	CASSQKTSSVGELFF	TGCGCCAGCAGCCAAAAGACTAGCTCGGTAGGGGAGCTGTTCTTT
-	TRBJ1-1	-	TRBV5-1	CASSLAGSTEAFF	TGCGCCAGTAGCTTGGCAGGGTCCACTGAAGCTTTCTTT
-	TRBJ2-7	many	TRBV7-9	CASSLVDSYEQYF	TGTGCCAGCAGCTTAGTTGACAGCTACGAGCAGTACTTC
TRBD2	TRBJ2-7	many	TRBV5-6	CASSLLGGRASEQYF	TGTGCCAGCAGCTTGCTGGGCGGGAGGGCCTCCGAGCAGTACTTC